The 4 T cell receptor beta chains below all came from one sample that was sequenced in a study of blood T cell repertoires in COVID-19. Produced via immunoSEQ multiplex PCR; TCRdb's table is partial and in-frame only. The data hold some 120,000 clones, with around 76% observed a single time. The sample was peripheral blood. The origin of the receptors is an elderly man with COVID-19, enrolled during active disease.

CDR3 residues: CASSLAGLAGDLEFF. CDR3 DNA sequence: TGTGCCAGCAGCTTAGCGGGGCTAGCGGGAGACCTAGAGTTCTTC. V usage is TRBV7-9 and J usage is TRBJ2-1, with 10 bases aligning to TRBD2. Germline lookup yields CDR1 SEHNR and CDR2 FQNEAQ (reference sequence). The CDR3 is 15 amino acids. V shed 0 bases, J shed 14 bases, and the junction held 10 bases outside the gene matches.

This clone was picked up one time. V usage is TRBV28 and J usage is TRBJ2-7; D might be TRBD2 (5 bases). Germline loops: CDR1 MDHEN, CDR2 SYDVKM. The CDR3 consists of 18 residues. V gave up 6 bases and J gave up 0 bases, with 24 bases separating them. The CDR3 loop is CASRPPESLTSRSYEQYF. The CDR3, as DNA: TGTGCCAGCAGACCCCCTGAGTCCCTAACTAGTCGCTCCTACGAGCAGTACTTC.

Remarks on this clone: This sample includes further DNA sequences coding for the same CDR3. The chain has TRBV18 and TRBJ2-1; 8 bases match TRBD2. Germline values: CDR1 KGHSH, CDR2 LQKENI. After removal of 4 bases from V and 4 bases from J, the junction contained 6 bases not matched to a gene. The CDR3 consists of 15 residues. The CDR3 loop reads CASSLAGGPYNEQFF. The CDR3 DNA follows: TGTGCCAGCTCACTTGCGGGAGGTCCATACAATGAGCAGTTCTTC. Filled out from reference TRBV18 and TRBJ2-1, the complete variable domain reads NAGVMQNPRHLVRRRGQEARLRCSPMKGHSHVYWYRQLPEEGLKFMVYLQKENIIDESGMPKERFSAEFPKEGPSILRIQQVVRGDSAAYFCASSLAGGPYNEQFFGPGTRLTVL.

V and J are TRBV2 and TRBJ1-2; 12 positions agree with TRBD1. Trimming at V came to 2 bases and at J to 5 bases, leaving 6 bases not matched to a gene. The length of the CDR3 is 16 residues. Germline V gene sequence: CDR1 SNHLY, CDR2 FYNNEI. Here the CDR3 reads CASSESRGQGAYGYTF. The CDR3 DNA is TGTGCCAGCAGTGAATCTCGGGGACAGGGGGCATATGGCTACACCTTC.